The rows below give T cell receptor beta chains drawn from one sample of a study of OX40 agonist ivuxolimab in advanced cancers. Some clones are missing from TCRdb's copy, which holds only in-frame ones; the method was immunoSEQ multiplex PCR. This sample has 60,000 to 75,000 clones; 70% to 90% occur once, and the top ten carry over 2%. The sample was CD4+ or CD8+ T cells sorted from blood, taken in a trial of the OX40 agonist ivuxolimab. Every receptor here comes from an adult with an advanced solid tumor such as melanoma, head and neck, liver or kidney cancer. Both conserved end residues are part of each CDR3. Fields, in order: V gene, D gene, CDR3 length, J gene, clone size, CDR3 DNA, CDR3 protein. D genes are given only for firm matches. Expanded clones get a size class; other rows say once, few or many, or leave the size out.

>TRBV27|TRBD2|14|TRBJ2-3|NA
TGTGCCAGCAGACTAGCGGGGAGCACAGATACGCAGTATTTT
CASRLAGSTDTQYF
>TRBV7-9|NA|15|TRBJ2-3|NA
TGTGCCAGCAGTTCCTCGGGACAACTCACAGATACGCAGTATTTT
CASSSSGQLTDTQYF
>TRBV5-1|TRBD2|16|TRBJ2-7|NA
TGCGCCAGCAGTTTATACCCCGGGCGGGAGAACTACGAGCAGTACTTC
CASSLYPGRENYEQYF
>TRBV29-1|TRBD2|14|TRBJ2-1|NA
TGCAGCGTTATAGCGGGGGGGACCTACAATGAGCAGTTCTTC
CSVIAGGTYNEQFF
>TRBV28|TRBD2|17|TRBJ2-3|NA
TGTGCCAGCAGTTCCTATGGTGGGAGGGGTAGCACAGATACGCAGTATTTT
CASSSYGGRGSTDTQYF
>TRBV7-3|NA|13|TRBJ1-1|NA
TGTGCCAGCAGCTTAGTGGATAACACTGAAGCTTTCTTT
CASSLVDNTEAFF
>TRBV19|TRBD1|16|TRBJ1-3|NA
TGTGCCAGTAGTCTGGACAGGCCGAGCTCTGGAAACACCATATATTTT
CASSLDRPSSGNTIYF
>TRBV11-2|NA|14|TRBJ1-1|NA
TGTGCCAGCAGCCGACAGGTTTTGGACACTGAAGCTTTCTTT
CASSRQVLDTEAFF
>TRBV19|NA|14|TRBJ2-3|NA
TGTGCCAGTACCCCCAGCGGGAGCACAGATACGCAGTATTTT
CASTPSGSTDTQYF
>TRBV28|TRBD2|13|TRBJ2-7|NA
TGTGCCAGCAGGACAGCGGGAGTCCACGAGCAGTACTTC
CASRTAGVHEQYF
>TRBV27|NA|12|TRBJ1-2|NA
TGTGCCAGCAGTTTGGTAGGGGGAAGCTACACCTTC
CASSLVGGSYTF
>TRBV5-4|NA|14|TRBJ2-3|NA
TGTGCCAGCAGCCCCTCTGGCGGGCCAGATACGCAGTATTTT
CASSPSGGPDTQYF
>TRBV19|TRBD1|13|TRBJ1-5|once
TGTGCCAGTAGTGACAGGGTCCAAGAGCCCCAGCATTTT
CASSDRVQEPQHF
>TRBV19|TRBD1|14|TRBJ2-1|NA
TGTGCCAGTAGTATCGACAGGGGGCGGAATGAGCAGTTCTTC
CASSIDRGRNEQFF
>TRBV28|NA|13|TRBJ2-5|NA
TGTGCCAGCAGTTCTGGGTTCGTAAAGACCCAGTACTTC
CASSSGFVKTQYF
>TRBV11-1|NA|15|TRBJ1-2|NA
TGTGCCAGCAGCTTAAACACAGGGCTGCCGTATGGCTACACCTTC
CASSLNTGLPYGYTF
>TRBV27|NA|12|TRBJ1-2|NA
TGTGCCAGCAAAGGAGGGGAGAGAGGCTACACCTTC
CASKGGERGYTF
>TRBV7-9|NA|14|TRBJ1-4|NA
TGTGCCAGCAGCTTATCGGGCCAATATGAAAAACTGTTTTTT
CASSLSGQYEKLFF
>TRBV28|NA|17|TRBJ1-5|NA
TGTGCCAGCAGTTTTGGGCAGGGTTGGGCTAGCAATCAGCCCCAGCATTTT
CASSFGQGWASNQPQHF
>TRBV27|NA|13|TRBJ2-7|NA
TGTGCCAGCAGTCATTCCCCTGGTTACGAGCAGTACTTC
CASSHSPGYEQYF
>TRBV30|TRBD2|17|TRBJ2-7|NA
TGTGCCTGGAGTCCGGAAAGGGGGACTAGCGGGTGGTACGAGCAGTACTTC
CAWSPERGTSGWYEQYF
>TRBV5-4|TRBD2|15|TRBJ2-1|NA
TGTGCCAGCAGCCCGAGCGGGCGGGGGGGCGGTGAGCAGTTCTTC
CASSPSGRGGGEQFF
>TRBV5-1|TRBD2|15|TRBJ2-1|once
TGCGCCAGCAGCTGGGGGACTAGCGGATCCAATGAGCAGTTCTTC
CASSWGTSGSNEQFF
>TRBV7-3|TRBD1|13|TRBJ1-2|NA
TGTGCCAGCAGCTTATACAGGGGGTATGGCTACACCTTC
CASSLYRGYGYTF
>TRBV10-3|TRBD2|15|TRBJ2-1|NA
TGTGCCATCAGTGAGAGTACTAGCGGGAGACATGAGCAGTTCTTC
CAISESTSGRHEQFF
>TRBV7-2|NA|16|TRBJ2-3|NA
TGTGCCAGCAACCTTCTGCCCCCAGTATCCGGAGATACGCAGTATTTT
CASNLLPPVSGDTQYF
>TRBV9|NA|13|TRBJ1-1|NA
TGTGCCACCGGAAGGACAGTCGGCACTGAAGCTTTCTTT
CATGRTVGTEAFF
>TRBV15|TRBD1|16|TRBJ2-5|NA
TGTGCCACCAGCAGCCCAAGGACAGGAGGCCAAGAGACCCAGTACTTC
CATSSPRTGGQETQYF
>TRBV5-1|TRBD1|15|TRBJ2-3|NA
TGCGCCAGCAGCTTGTTGCAGGGGGCGGTAGATACGCAGTATTTT
CASSLLQGAVDTQYF
>TRBV18|NA|15|TRBJ1-1|NA
TGTGCCAGCTCACCAGCTCTGGGGGCGAGAACTGAAGCTTTCTTT
CASSPALGARTEAFF
>TRBV6-6|TRBD1|15|TRBJ1-4|NA
TGTGCCAGCAGTTACACCACAGGGGATAATGAAAAACTGTTTTTT
CASSYTTGDNEKLFF
>TRBV9|TRBD1|14|TRBJ1-2|NA
TGTGCCAGCAGCGCATTGACAGGGACATATGGCTACACCTTC
CASSALTGTYGYTF
>TRBV15|NA|16|TRBJ2-5|NA
TGTGCCACCAGCAGAGGGGGGCAGTATCCCCAAGAGACCCAGTACTTC
CATSRGGQYPQETQYF